A single sample is the source of the 15 T cell receptor beta chains below, sequenced in a study of blood T cell repertoires in COVID-19 (TCRdb year 2020). Preparation of the library involved the immunoSEQ multiplex PCR assay. The table was pulled from immuneACCESS by TCRdb, which kept in-frame rearrangements only. Such tables lose some clones; where checked, under half of the loss comes from unresolved V genes, and the rest has no known cause. Here the sample has some 150,000 clones; about nine tenths occur a single time. The biggest ten clones account for approximately 4.1% of the sample. Sequenced sample: peripheral blood. The receptor source for this set is a woman between 55 and 75 years old who had recovered from COVID-19.

The chain recombines TRBV6-2 or TRBV6-3 with TRBJ1-3; possibly TRBD1 for D (5 bases). Germline V CDR1 and CDR2: MNHEY, SVGEGT. Trimming took 2 bases from V and 0 from J, leaving 8 bases between them. The CDR3 has 15 residues. The CDR3 reads CASSYPRASGNTIYF. DNA of the CDR3: TGTGCCAGCAGTTACCCCAGGGCCTCTGGAAACACCATATATTTT.

The V and J genes are TRBV4-1 and TRBJ2-5, with 9 nucleotides matching TRBD2. Germline CDR1 is MGHRA and CDR2 is YSYEKL. The CDR3 extends over 15 amino acids. The trim removed 3 bases at V and 3 bases at J, leaving 5 bases unmatched. DNA for the CDR3: TGCGCCAGCAGCCAGGGTCTAGCGGGGAAAGAGACCCAGTACTTC. It specifies CASSQGLAGKETQYF.

The sample holds one count of this clone. V usage is TRBV4-1 and J usage is TRBJ1-6; 9 nucleotides align to TRBD1. The junction had 8 bases not matched to a gene; V was cut back by 4 bases and J by 7 bases. The CDR3 consists of 16 residues. Germline CDR1 and CDR2: MGHRA and YSYEKL. DNA of the CDR3: TGCGCCAGCAGCCCTTCCCCGGACAGGGGAAATTCACCCCTCCACTTT. Its protein is CASSPSPDRGNSPLHF.

The chain couples TRBV28 to TRBJ1-1; maybe TRBD1 (6 bases). The CDR3 is made up of 14 amino acids. Trimming took off 3 bases at V and 2 bases at J, with 10 bases between the two ends. Per germline, CDR1 MDHEN and CDR2 SYDVKM. Here the CDR3 reads CASSLRRGNTEAFF. The CDR3 nucleotides are TGTGCCAGCAGTTTGCGCAGGGGAAACACTGAAGCTTTCTTT.

V is TRBV5-1 and J is TRBJ2-5; D is unclear. V was cut by 4 bases and J by 5 bases, with 15 bases left in between. This CDR3 has 14 residues. The germline gives CDR1 SGHRS, CDR2 YFSETQ. The CDR3 is CASSRSRAWETQYF. CDR3 nucleotides: TGCGCCAGCAGCCGAAGTAGAGCCTGGGAGACCCAGTACTTC. The variable domain in full, with the rest retrieved from reference TRBV5-1 and TRBJ2-5, is KAGVTQTPRYLIKTRGQQVTLSCSPISGHRSVSWYQQTPGQGLQFLFEYFSETQRNKGNFPGRFSGRQFSNSRSEMNVSTLELGDSALYLCASSRSRAWETQYFGPGTRLLVL.

The J gene is TRBJ2-1, the V gene TRBV30, with 8 bases fitting TRBD2. The ends lost 3 bases at V and 4 bases at J; junction bases unmatched: 5. The V gene's germline CDR1 is GTSNPN and CDR2 SVGIG (reference sequence). This CDR3 spans 14 amino acids. CDR3 nucleotide sequence: TGTGCCTGGAGGGGACGGGGGGGGTACAATGAGCAGTTCTTC. Protein product: CAWRGRGGYNEQFF.

V usage is TRBV30 and J usage is TRBJ1-6, with no clear D. Germline V gene data show CDR1 as GTSNPN and CDR2 as SVGIG (reference sequence). Trimming removed 1 base from V and 7 bases from J, with 17 bases in between. This CDR3 has 16 residues. The CDR3 is CAWSDPLGRRNSPLHF. As DNA, the CDR3 is TGTGCCTGGAGTGACCCTCTGGGGAGAAGGAATTCACCCCTCCACTTT.

CDR3 sequence: CASSQEGTGYNEQFF. The CDR3 DNA sequence: TGCGCCAGCAGCCAAGAGGGGACAGGATACAATGAGCAGTTCTTC. The chain carries TRBV4-1 and TRBJ2-1; the match to TRBD1 covers 8 bases. Germline assignment: CDR1 MGHRA and CDR2 YSYEKL. The CDR3 has 15 amino acids. V gave up 0 bases and J gave up 4 bases; unmatched junction bases: 2.

The rearrangement links TRBV25-1 to TRBJ1-4, with 9 bases fitting TRBD1. Looked up from germline, CDR1 is MGHDK and CDR2 is SYGVNS. V was clipped by 6 bases and J by 3 bases; unmatched bases: 2. CDR3 size: 14 residues. CDR3 loop: CASSRTGANEKLFF. CDR3 DNA: TGTGCCAGCAGCCGGACAGGGGCTAATGAAAAACTGTTTTTT.

This clone was seen a handful of times. The chain couples TRBV4-1 to TRBJ1-5; 11 positions agree with TRBD1. The germline V gene has CDR1 MGHRA and CDR2 YSYEKL. The CDR3 contains 17 residues. With 3 bases clipped from V and 7 bases from J, the junction kept 11 bases outside the gene matches. The CDR3 region has the DNA TGCGCCAGCAGCCATCCCCCGGACAGGGGGCAGGGACAGCCCCAGCATTTT. As protein: CASSHPPDRGQGQPQHF.

The V and J genes are TRBV5-1 and TRBJ2-7; 10 nucleotides agree with TRBD2. CDR1 and CDR2 from the germline V gene are SGHRS and YFSETQ. The CDR3 loop spans 12 amino acids. Unmatched junction bases numbered 0, after V lost 5 bases and J lost 4 bases. CDR3 bases: TGCGCCAGCAGACTAGCGGGGTACGAGCAGTACTTC. Translated: CASRLAGYEQYF.

This sequence joins TRBV10-1 and TRBJ1-2, with D unclear. The germline CDR1 and CDR2 sequences are WNHNN and SYGVQD (reference sequence). V lost 5 bases and J 8 bases, leaving 15 bases between the germline ends. The CDR3 sequence is 13 residues long. The CDR3 DNA sequence: TGCGCCAGCAGTAGCAGGCCATCTGAGGGCTACACCTTC. Encoded protein: CASSSRPSEGYTF.

The CDR3 DNA reads as TGTGCCAGCAGTGAAAGAGAGCTAGCCAAAAACATTCAGTACTTC. Residues: CASSERELAKNIQYF. The V gene is TRBV6-1, the J gene TRBJ2-4; D gene unclear. V shed 2 bases and J shed 0 bases, with 8 bases lying between them. CDR1 and CDR2 from the germline V gene are MNHNS and SASEGT. This CDR3 contains 15 residues.

CDR3 protein: CASRPGQGLIPLHF. The CDR3 nucleotides are TGTGCCAGCAGGCCGGGACAGGGATTAATACCCCTCCACTTT. The chain has TRBV6-5 and TRBJ1-6, with 9 bases matching TRBD1. The germline gives CDR1 MNHEY, CDR2 SVGAGI. Germline trimming cut 6 bases from V and 12 bases from J; bases unmatched to any gene: 9. The CDR3 length is 14 residues.

This chain joins TRBV7-8 and TRBJ1-6; D is possibly TRBD1 (6 bases). V lost 2 bases to trimming and J lost 10 bases, with 15 bases between them. CDR3 length: 15 amino acids. Germline values: CDR1 SGHVS, CDR2 FQNEAQ. The CDR3: CASSLPRGGRSPLHF. The CDR3, as DNA: TGTGCCAGCAGCTTACCTAGGGGGGGACGGTCACCCCTCCACTTT. The full variable domain, completed using reference TRBV7-8 and TRBJ1-6, is GAGVSQSPRYKVAKRGQDVALRCDPISGHVSLFWYQQALGQGPEFLTYFQNEAQLDKSGLPSDRFFAERPEGSVSTLKIQRTQQEDSAVYLCASSLPRGGRSPLHFGNGTRLTVT.